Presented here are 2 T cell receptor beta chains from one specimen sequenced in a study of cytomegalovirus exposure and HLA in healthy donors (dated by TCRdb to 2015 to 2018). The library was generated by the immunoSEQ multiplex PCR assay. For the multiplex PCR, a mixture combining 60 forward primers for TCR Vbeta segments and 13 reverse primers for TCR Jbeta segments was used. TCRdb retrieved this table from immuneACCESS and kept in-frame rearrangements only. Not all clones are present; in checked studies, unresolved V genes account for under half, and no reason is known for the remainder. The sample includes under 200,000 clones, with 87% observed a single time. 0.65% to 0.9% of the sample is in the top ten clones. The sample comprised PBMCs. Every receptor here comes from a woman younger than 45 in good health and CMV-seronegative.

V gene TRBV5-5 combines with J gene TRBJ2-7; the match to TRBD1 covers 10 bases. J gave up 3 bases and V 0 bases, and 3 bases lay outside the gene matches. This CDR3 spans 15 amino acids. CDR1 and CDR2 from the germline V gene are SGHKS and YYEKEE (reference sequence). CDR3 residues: CASSLGGTGVYEQYF. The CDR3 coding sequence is TGTGCCAGCAGCTTGGGGGGGACAGGGGTCTACGAGCAGTACTTC.

CDR3 bases: TGTGCCAGCAGCTTGGCCGGACTAGCGGGAGTAAGCGAGCAGTACTTC. Translation gives CASSLAGLAGVSEQYF. The chain combines TRBV5-6 with TRBJ2-7, with 13 bases that match TRBD2. CDR1 is SGHDT, CDR2 YYEEEE, per germline. The V gene end was trimmed by 0 bases and the J gene end by 6 bases; junction bases not matched to a gene: 6. CDR3 length: 16 amino acids.